This TCR beta chain was captured in a study of tumor-infiltrating lymphocytes in primary liver carcinoma. About the research overall: Maximum tumor diameters ranged from roughly 4 to 11 cm, stage T1-T3 N0M0. Whole-study results and caveats: Tumor-adjacent and tumor-blood pairs displayed less overlap than did pairs of tumor regions.

With 500 to 650 ng total RNA as template and a constant-region primer, TCR beta cDNA was made. Investigators got TCR beta libraries out of three nested multiplex PCR rounds, done with slightly modified ARM-PCR. Rounds one and two of PCR, each of roughly 10 cycles, were primed with TRBV1-TRBV30 forward primers and a C-beta reverse primer. In TCRdb, the multiplex PCR reads were re-called with MiXCR into one record per CDR3 protein. The sample consists of approximately 300,000 distinct CDR3 sequences, about 60% of them appearing once. About this clonotype: What it binds is unknown.

The V end was cut by 7 bases, the J end by 4 bases, with 16 bases between. Per the germline V gene, CDR1 is SQVTM and CDR2 is ANQGSEA. The CDR3 consists of 13 residues. Alongside blood RNA obtained from unsorted whole blood, germline DNA was also extracted. Patients carried chronic HBV infection without prior treatment. This sequence joins TRBV29-1 and TRBJ2-5; D is perhaps TRBD2 (6 bases). Source material: peripheral blood. The clonotype originates from a man aged 40-55 years with primary liver carcinoma and hepatitis B virus infection. The CDR3 coding sequence is TGCAGCGGGACTACCGGGAGATCAGAGACCCAGTACTTC. It is translated as CSGTTGRSETQYF.